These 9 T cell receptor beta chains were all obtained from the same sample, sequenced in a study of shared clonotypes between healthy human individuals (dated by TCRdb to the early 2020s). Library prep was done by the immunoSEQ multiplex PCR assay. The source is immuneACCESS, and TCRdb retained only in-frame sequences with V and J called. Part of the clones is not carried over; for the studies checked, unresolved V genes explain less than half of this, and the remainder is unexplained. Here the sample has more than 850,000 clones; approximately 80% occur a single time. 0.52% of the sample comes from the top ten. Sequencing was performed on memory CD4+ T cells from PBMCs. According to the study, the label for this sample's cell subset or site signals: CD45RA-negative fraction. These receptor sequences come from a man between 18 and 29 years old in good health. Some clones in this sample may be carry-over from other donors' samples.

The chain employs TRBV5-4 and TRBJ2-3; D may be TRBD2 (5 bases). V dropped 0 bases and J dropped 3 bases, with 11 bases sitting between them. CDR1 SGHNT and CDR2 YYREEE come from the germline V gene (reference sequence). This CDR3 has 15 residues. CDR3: CASSLAGSGTDTQYF. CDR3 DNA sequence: TGTGCCAGCAGCTTGGCGGGGAGTGGAACAGATACGCAGTATTTT.

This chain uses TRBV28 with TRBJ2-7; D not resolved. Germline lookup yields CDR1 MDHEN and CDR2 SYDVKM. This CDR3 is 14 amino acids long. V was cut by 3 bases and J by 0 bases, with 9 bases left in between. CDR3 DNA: TGTGCCAGCAGTTTCAGTCGGAACTCCTACGAGCAGTACTTC. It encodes CASSFSRNSYEQYF. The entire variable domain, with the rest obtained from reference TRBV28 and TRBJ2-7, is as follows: DVKVTQSSRYLVKRTGEKVFLECVQDMDHENMFWYRQDPGLGLRLIYFSYDVKMKEKGDIPEGYSVSREKKERFSLILESASTNQTSMYLCASSFSRNSYEQYFGPGTRLTVT.

In nucleotides, the CDR3 is TGTGCCAGCAGCCTGATCCCGGGCGGAGATACGCAGTATTTT. This sequence encodes CASSLIPGGDTQYF. The chain uses TRBV7-3 and TRBJ2-3, with D hard to call. Germline values: CDR1 SGHTA, CDR2 FQGTGA. This CDR3 is built from 14 residues. V was trimmed by 5 bases and J by 5 bases, leaving 14 bases between them.

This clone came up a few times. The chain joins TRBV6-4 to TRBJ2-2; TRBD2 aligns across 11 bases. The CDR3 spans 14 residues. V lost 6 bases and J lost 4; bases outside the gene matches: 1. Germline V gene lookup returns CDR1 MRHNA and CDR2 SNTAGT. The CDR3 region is CASSLAGGTGELFF. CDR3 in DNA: TGTGCCAGCAGCCTAGCGGGAGGCACCGGGGAGCTGTTTTTT.

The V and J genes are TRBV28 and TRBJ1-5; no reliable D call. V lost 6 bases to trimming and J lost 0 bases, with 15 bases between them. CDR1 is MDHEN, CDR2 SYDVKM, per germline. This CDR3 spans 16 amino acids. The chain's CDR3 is CASSRPGAVSNQPQHF. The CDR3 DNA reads TGTGCCAGCAGCCGACCGGGCGCGGTTAGCAATCAGCCCCAGCATTTT.

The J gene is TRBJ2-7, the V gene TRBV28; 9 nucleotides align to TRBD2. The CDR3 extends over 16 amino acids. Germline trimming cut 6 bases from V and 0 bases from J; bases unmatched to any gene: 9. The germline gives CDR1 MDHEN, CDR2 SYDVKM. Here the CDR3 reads CASRSTSGSSSYEQYF. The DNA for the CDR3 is TGTGCCAGCAGGTCAACTAGCGGGTCTAGCTCCTACGAGCAGTACTTC.

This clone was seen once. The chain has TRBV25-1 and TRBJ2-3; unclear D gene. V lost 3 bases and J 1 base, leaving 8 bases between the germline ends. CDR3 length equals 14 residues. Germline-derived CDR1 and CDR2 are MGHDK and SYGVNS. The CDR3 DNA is TGTGCCAGCAGTGACAGCACTCGCACAGATACGCAGTATTTT. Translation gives CASSDSTRTDTQYF. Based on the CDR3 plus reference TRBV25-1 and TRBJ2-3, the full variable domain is EADIYQTPRYLVIGTGKKITLECSQTMGHDKMYWYQQDPGMELHLIHYSYGVNSTEKGDLSSESTVSRIRTEHFPLTLESARPSHTSQYLCASSDSTRTDTQYFGPGTRLTVL.

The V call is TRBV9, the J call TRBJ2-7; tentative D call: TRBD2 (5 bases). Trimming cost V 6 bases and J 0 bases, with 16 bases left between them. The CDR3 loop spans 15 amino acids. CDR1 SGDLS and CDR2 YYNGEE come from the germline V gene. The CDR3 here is CASTRGAFSSYEQYF. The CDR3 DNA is TGTGCCAGCACCCGGGGAGCCTTCAGCTCCTACGAGCAGTACTTC.

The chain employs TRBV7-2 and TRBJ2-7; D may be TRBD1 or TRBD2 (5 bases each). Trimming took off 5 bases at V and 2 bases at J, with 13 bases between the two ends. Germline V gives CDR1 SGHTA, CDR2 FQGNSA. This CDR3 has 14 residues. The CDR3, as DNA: TGTGCCAGCAGCCCAGGGACCGGTACCTACGAGCAGTACTTC. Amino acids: CASSPGTGTYEQYF.